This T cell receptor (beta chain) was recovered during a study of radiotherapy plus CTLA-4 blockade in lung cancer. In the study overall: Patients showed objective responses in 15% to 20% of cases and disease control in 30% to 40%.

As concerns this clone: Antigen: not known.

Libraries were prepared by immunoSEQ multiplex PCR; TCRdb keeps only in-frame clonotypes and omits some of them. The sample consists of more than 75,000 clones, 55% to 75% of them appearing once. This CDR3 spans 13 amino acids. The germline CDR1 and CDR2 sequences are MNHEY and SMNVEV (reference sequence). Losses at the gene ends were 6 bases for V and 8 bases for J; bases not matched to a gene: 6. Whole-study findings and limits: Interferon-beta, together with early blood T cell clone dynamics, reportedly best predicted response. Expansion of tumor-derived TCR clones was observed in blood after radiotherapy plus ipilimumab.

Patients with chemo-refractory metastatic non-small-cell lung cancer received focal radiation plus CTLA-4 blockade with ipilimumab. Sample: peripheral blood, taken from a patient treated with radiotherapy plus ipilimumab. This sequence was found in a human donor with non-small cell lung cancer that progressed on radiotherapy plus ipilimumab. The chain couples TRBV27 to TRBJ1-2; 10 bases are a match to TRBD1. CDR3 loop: CASRRQGAGGYTF. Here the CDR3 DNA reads TGTGCCAGCAGAAGACAGGGGGCGGGAGGCTACACCTTC.